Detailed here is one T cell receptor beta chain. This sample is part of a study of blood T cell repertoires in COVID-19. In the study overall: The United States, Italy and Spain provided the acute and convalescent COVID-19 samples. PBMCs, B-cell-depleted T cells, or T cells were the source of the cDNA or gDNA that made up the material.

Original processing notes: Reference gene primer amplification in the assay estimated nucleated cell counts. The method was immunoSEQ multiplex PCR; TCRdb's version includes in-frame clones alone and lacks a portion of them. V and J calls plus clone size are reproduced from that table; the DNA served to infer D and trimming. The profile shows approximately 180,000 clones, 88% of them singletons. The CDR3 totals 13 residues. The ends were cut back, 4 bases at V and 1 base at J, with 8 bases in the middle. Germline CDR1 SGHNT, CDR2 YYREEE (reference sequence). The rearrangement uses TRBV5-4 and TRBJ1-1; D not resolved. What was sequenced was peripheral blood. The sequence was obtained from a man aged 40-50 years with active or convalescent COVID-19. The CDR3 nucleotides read TGTGCCAGCAGCGCCCCACAGAACACTGAAGCTTTCTTT. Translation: CASSAPQNTEAFF.